One sample yielded the 28 T cell receptor beta chains listed below, sequenced in a study of blood T cells in healthy people across ages. Primers used in a second PCR of about 7 to 12 cycles were a sample-barcoded 5' primer and a J-beta primer mix. Using its own MiXCR run on the 5' RACE reads, TCRdb lists one record per CDR3 protein. The data contain some 1.5 million distinct CDR3 sequences, approximately 43% of them singletons. The material sequenced was blood. These receptors all come from a woman aged 18 to 35 in good health.

V usage is TRBV7-9 and J usage is TRBJ1-1, with D possibly TRBD1 on 5 matching bases. The CDR3 contains 15 residues. Germline V gene sequence: CDR1 SEHNR, CDR2 FQNEAQ (reference sequence). Trimming stripped 3 bases from V and 5 bases from J, with 16 bases between. The CDR3, as DNA: TGTGCCAGCAGCTTTGGGGCTCCGAAACGGACTGAAGCTTTCTTT. Protein product: CASSFGAPKRTEAFF.

The V gene is TRBV20-1, the J gene TRBJ2-3; unclear D gene. Per the germline V gene, CDR1 is DFQATT and CDR2 is SNEGSKA (reference sequence). The CDR3 runs to 15 residues. V was trimmed by 1 base and J by 0 bases, leaving 11 bases between them. CDR3 sequence (DNA): TGCAGTGCTAGAGGGTTAGGCGCTAGCACAGATACGCAGTATTTT. Protein sequence: CSARGLGASTDTQYF.

The genes are TRBV3-1 and TRBJ2-1, with D perhaps matching TRBD1 or TRBD2 (6 bases each). The CDR3 is 18 residues long. Trimming took 3 bases from V and 8 from J, leaving 26 bases between them. CDR1 LGHDT and CDR2 YNNKEL come from the germline V gene (reference sequence). CDR3 DNA: TGTGCCAGCAGCCATAGGGGAGGAACGGGAACAGGGCTATATGAGCAGTTCTTC. Translating it yields CASSHRGGTGTGLYEQFF.

In this sample, this clonotype turned up a few times. CDR3: CASRSTGVNTEAFF. The CDR3 DNA reads as TGTGCCAGCAGAAGTACAGGGGTGAACACTGAAGCTTTCTTT. The genes are TRBV25-1 and TRBJ1-1; 7 bases align to TRBD1. The CDR3 length is 14 residues. The V and J ends lost 6 bases and 0 bases, in that order; junction bases with no gene match: 4. The germline gives CDR1 MGHDK, CDR2 SYGVNS.

The chain recombines TRBV6-1 with TRBJ1-2, with a weak D call TRBD1 (5 bases). V lost 8 bases and J 7 bases, leaving 14 bases between the germline ends. This CDR3 is 12 amino acids long. CDR1 MNHNS and CDR2 SASEGT come from the germline V gene. The CDR3 bases are TGTGCCAGCGCCCGGACATTCTTTGGCTACACCTTC. Translated: CASARTFFGYTF.

As to this clonotype: At one end, the junction sequence differs from germline, possibly due to a read error. This chain joins TRBV28 and TRBJ1-5; 11 bases align to TRBD1. This CDR3 is 15 amino acids long. Germline CDR1 reads MDHEN; CDR2 reads SYDVKM. Here the CDR3 DNA reads TGTGCCAGCAGTCCTGGGACAGGGGGAAATCAGTCCCAGCATTTT. This gives the protein CASSPGTGGNQSQHF.

This clonotype was counted only a few times. The gene calls are TRBV4-1 and TRBJ2-1; unclear D gene. Trimming took 4 bases from V and 6 from J, leaving 7 bases between them. The germline gives CDR1 MGHRA, CDR2 YSYEKL. CDR3 size: 12 residues. In DNA form, the CDR3 reads TGCGCCAGCAGCCCTGGTACCAATGAGCAGTTCTTC. This sequence encodes CASSPGTNEQFF.

This clonotype was detected ten times or more. V is TRBV4-3 and J is TRBJ2-3, with D hard to call. The V gene's germline CDR1 is LGHNA and CDR2 YSLEER. The CDR3 runs 12 residues. The ends were cut back, 1 base at V and 6 bases at J, with 5 bases in the middle. The CDR3 protein is CASSQAPDTQYF. Written as DNA, the CDR3 is TGCGCCAGCAGCCAAGCCCCTGATACGCAGTATTTT.

The chain employs TRBV7-2 and TRBJ1-2, with D unresolved. The V and J ends lost 3 bases and 4 bases respectively, with 12 bases between them. The CDR3 totals 14 residues. Germline V gene data show CDR1 as SGHTA and CDR2 as FQGNSA. The CDR3 loop reads CASSLSQDPYGYTF. CDR3 in DNA: TGTGCCAGCAGCTTGAGCCAGGACCCCTATGGCTACACCTTC.

The table lists this clonotype with a few counts. The chain has TRBV6-6 and TRBJ2-7; D is unclear. Trimming shortened V by 6 bases and J by 2 bases, and 14 bases separated the two germline ends. CDR1 is MNHNY and CDR2 is SVGAGI in the germline V gene (reference sequence). The CDR3 length is 14 residues. The CDR3 sequence: CASRSSRNPYEQYF. The CDR3 region has the DNA TGTGCCAGCAGAAGTTCTAGAAATCCCTACGAGCAGTACTTC.

This clonotype was seen more than once but under ten times. The chain combines TRBV5-1 with TRBJ2-3; 8 bases are a match to TRBD2. Germline V lookup: CDR1 SGHRS, CDR2 YFSETQ. CDR3 size: 16 residues. J gave up 4 bases and V 3 bases, and 10 bases lay outside the gene matches. In DNA, the CDR3 is TGCGCCAGCAGCTCGGTGATGGGACTAGACTCAGATACGCAGTATTTT. Encoded protein: CASSSVMGLDSDTQYF.

V is TRBV6-2 or TRBV6-3 and J is TRBJ2-3; no clear D. This CDR3 contains 14 residues. CDR1 and CDR2 from the germline V gene are MNHEY and SVGEGT. Trimming pared 0 bases from V and 2 bases from J, leaving 6 bases between. For the CDR3, the DNA is TGTGCCAGCAGTTACTCTAGACACACAGATACGCAGTATTTT. It yields the protein CASSYSRHTDTQYF.

This clonotype was counted between two and nine times. This chain uses TRBV6-2 or TRBV6-3 with TRBJ2-1; D is perhaps TRBD1 (7 bases). Germline CDR1 reads MNHEY; CDR2 reads SVGEGT. The CDR3 is 12 residues long. The germline V and J ends were trimmed by 6 bases and 9 bases, with 12 bases remaining between them. The DNA for the CDR3 is TGTGCCAGCAGCCGTCAGGGGGGTGAGCAGTTCTTC. Its translation is CASSRQGGEQFF.

This clonotype was observed a handful of times. The genes are TRBV9 and TRBJ2-1, with D uncertain. The germline V gene encodes CDR1 SGDLS and CDR2 YYNGEE. Trimming took off 3 bases at V and 9 bases at J, with 16 bases between the two ends. The CDR3 sequence is 14 residues long. The CDR3 region is CASSEWGNVGEQFF. CDR3 in DNA: TGTGCCAGCAGCGAGTGGGGTAATGTCGGTGAGCAGTTCTTC.

CDR3 residues: CASSTPGGRHYGYTF. The CDR3 DNA follows: TGTGCCAGCAGTACGCCGGGAGGGAGGCACTATGGCTACACCTTC. The chain employs TRBV12-3 or TRBV12-4 and TRBJ1-2, with D unclear. The CDR3 is 15 residues long. The V end lost 5 bases, the J end lost 3 bases, and 16 bases lay between the germline ends.

This clonotype appeared a few times. The J gene is TRBJ1-2, the V gene TRBV12-3 or TRBV12-4; D gene ambiguous. V gave up 7 bases and J gave up 7 bases, with 10 bases separating them. The CDR3 is made up of 11 amino acids. CDR3 in amino acids: CASTGFLGYTF. The CDR3 coding sequence is TGTGCCAGCACCGGTTTCCTTGGCTACACCTTC.

The genes are TRBV10-3 and TRBJ2-3; D is tentatively TRBD1 or TRBD2 (5 bases each). The CDR3 totals 16 residues. Germline CDR1 reads ENHRY; CDR2 reads SYGVKD. Trimming removed 5 bases at V and 0 bases at J, with 15 bases between. CDR3 loop: CAISSRAEGSTDTQYF. The CDR3, as DNA: TGTGCCATCAGTTCCAGAGCAGAGGGGAGCACAGATACGCAGTATTTT.

This chain links TRBV2 with TRBJ1-4; no definite D call. This CDR3 has 14 residues. V lost 1 base, J lost 6 bases, and 9 bases lay in between. CDR1 is SNHLY, CDR2 FYNNEI, per germline. CDR3 nucleotide sequence: TGTGCCAGCAGTGAAGTGGGGTGGGATGAAAAACTGTTTTTT. This gives the protein CASSEVGWDEKLFF.

J is TRBJ1-2 and V is TRBV7-9; the match to TRBD1 covers 8 bases. CDR1 and CDR2 (germline): SEHNR, FQNEAQ (reference sequence). V shed 5 bases and J 2 bases; nucleotides not matched to a gene: 7. The CDR3 length is 15 residues. The CDR3 here is CASSRIRTGNYGYTF. The CDR3 coding sequence is TGTGCCAGCAGCCGTATCCGGACAGGGAACTATGGCTACACCTTC.

V gene TRBV20-1 combines with J gene TRBJ2-5, with 9 bases identical to TRBD2. The V segment lost 6 bases and the J segment 4 bases; nucleotides outside the gene matches: 6. The germline V gene has CDR1 DFQATT and CDR2 SNEGSKA (reference sequence). The CDR3 is made up of 13 amino acids. The CDR3 region is CSARAGGSETQYF. CDR3 sequence (DNA): TGCAGTGCACGAGCGGGAGGATCAGAGACCCAGTACTTC.

V gene TRBV2 combines with J gene TRBJ2-5; perhaps TRBD2 as D (7 bases). V lost 6 bases and J lost 4, with 18 bases in between. Germline assignment: CDR1 SNHLY and CDR2 FYNNEI. CDR3 length: 15 amino acids. The CDR3 region is CASSEYRGAGETQYF. DNA for the CDR3: TGTGCCAGCAGCGAATATCGGGGGGCTGGAGAGACCCAGTACTTC.

The chain joins TRBV6-2 or TRBV6-3 to TRBJ2-3; TRBD2 is a possible D gene (6 bases). In germline, CDR1 is MNHEY, CDR2 SVGEGT. The length of the CDR3 is 14 residues. V lost 5 bases and J lost 5, with 14 bases in between. CDR3 DNA: TGTGCCAGCAGTAGGGAAGCGGGTAGAGATACGCAGTATTTT. This codes for CASSREAGRDTQYF.

The CDR3 region has the DNA TGCAGCGTTGAGACAGGGGGCTTCGACGAGCAGTACTTC. The encoded protein is CSVETGGFDEQYF. J is TRBJ2-7 and V is TRBV29-1; 10 nucleotides line up with TRBD1. V trimming: 3 bases; J trimming: 5 bases; junction bases outside the gene matches: 4. Germline CDR1 reads SQVTM; CDR2 reads ANQGSEA. CDR3 length: 13 amino acids.

J is TRBJ2-4 and V is TRBV6-6, with TRBD2 matching 11 bases. Per germline, CDR1 MNHNY and CDR2 SVGAGI (reference sequence). V lost 6 bases to trimming and J lost 3 bases; unmatched junction nucleotides: 7. CDR3 size: 16 residues. The CDR3, as DNA: TGTGCCAGCAGCCGTCCGACTAGCGGGAACAAAAACATTCAGTACTTC. Its protein product is CASSRPTSGNKNIQYF.

This clonotype was detected only a few times. The chain employs TRBV9 and TRBJ2-1, with no clear D. The CDR3 contains 14 residues. V lost 2 bases and J 3 bases, leaving 9 bases between the germline ends. CDR1 is SGDLS, CDR2 YYNGEE, per germline. DNA for the CDR3: TGTGCCAGCAGCGTCTATGGAAACTACAATGAGCAGTTCTTC. It codes for CASSVYGNYNEQFF.

This clonotype has just a few counts. The chain recombines TRBV27 with TRBJ2-7; TRBD1 matches 7 bases. The J call could be wrong; TRBJ2-5 is a better fit for the DNA end. This CDR3 has 15 amino acids. Germline CDR1 MNHEY, CDR2 SMNVEV (reference sequence). CDR3 sequence reads: CASSLSTGMAETQYF. In nucleotides, the CDR3 is TGTGCCAGCAGTTTATCGACAGGGATGGCGGAGACCCAGTACTTC.

This clonotype was detected ten times or more. The chain carries TRBV12-3 or TRBV12-4 and TRBJ2-3; D is possibly TRBD1 (5 bases). This CDR3 has 14 amino acids. The ends were cut back, 9 bases at V and 2 bases at J, with 15 bases in the middle. The CDR3 sequence: CASRQGPFTDTQYF. In DNA, the CDR3 is TGTGCCAGTCGGCAGGGTCCCTTCACAGATACGCAGTATTTT.

J is TRBJ2-1 and V is TRBV3-1, with 13 positions matching TRBD2. The junction had 10 bases not matched to a gene; V was cut back by 8 bases and J by 3 bases. CDR3 length equals 17 residues. CDR1 is LGHDT and CDR2 is YNNKEL in the germline V gene (reference sequence). CDR3 amino acids: CASGPTSGRAFYNEQFF. In DNA form, the CDR3 reads TGTGCCAGCGGCCCTACTAGCGGGAGGGCCTTCTACAATGAGCAGTTCTTC.